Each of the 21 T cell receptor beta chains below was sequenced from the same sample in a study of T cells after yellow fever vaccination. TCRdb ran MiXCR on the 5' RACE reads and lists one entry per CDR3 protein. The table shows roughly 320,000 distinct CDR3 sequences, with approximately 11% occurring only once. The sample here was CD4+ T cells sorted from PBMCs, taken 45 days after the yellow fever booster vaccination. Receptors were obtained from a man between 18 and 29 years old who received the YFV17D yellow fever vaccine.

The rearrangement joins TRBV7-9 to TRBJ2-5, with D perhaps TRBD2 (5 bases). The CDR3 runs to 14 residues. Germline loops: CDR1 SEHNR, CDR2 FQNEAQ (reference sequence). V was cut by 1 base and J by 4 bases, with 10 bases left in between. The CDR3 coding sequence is TGTGCCAGCAGCTTAGAAGCGGTGATAGAGACCCAGTACTTC. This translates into CASSLEAVIETQYF.

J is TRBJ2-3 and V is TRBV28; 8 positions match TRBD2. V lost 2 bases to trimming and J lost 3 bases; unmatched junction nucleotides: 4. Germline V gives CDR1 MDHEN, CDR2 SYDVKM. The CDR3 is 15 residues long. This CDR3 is CASSLMAGGTDTQYF. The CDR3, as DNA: TGTGCCAGCAGTTTAATGGCGGGGGGAACAGATACGCAGTATTTT. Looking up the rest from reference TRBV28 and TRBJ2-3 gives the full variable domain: DVKVTQSSRYLVKRTGEKVFLECVQDMDHENMFWYRQDPGLGLRLIYFSYDVKMKEKGDIPEGYSVSREKKERFSLILESASTNQTSMYLCASSLMAGGTDTQYFGPGTRLTVL.

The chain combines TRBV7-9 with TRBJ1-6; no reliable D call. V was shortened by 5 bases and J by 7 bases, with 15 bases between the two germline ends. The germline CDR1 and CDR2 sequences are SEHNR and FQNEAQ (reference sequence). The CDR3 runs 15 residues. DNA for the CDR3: TGTGCCAGCAGCCCTCGGACCCTTGGGAATTCACCCCTCCACTTT. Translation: CASSPRTLGNSPLHF.

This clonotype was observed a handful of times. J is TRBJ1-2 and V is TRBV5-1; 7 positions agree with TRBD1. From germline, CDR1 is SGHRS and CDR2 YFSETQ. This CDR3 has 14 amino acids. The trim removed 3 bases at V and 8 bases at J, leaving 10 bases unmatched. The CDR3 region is CASSSQGPSGGYTF. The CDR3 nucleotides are TGCGCCAGCAGCTCACAGGGGCCATCGGGGGGCTACACCTTC.

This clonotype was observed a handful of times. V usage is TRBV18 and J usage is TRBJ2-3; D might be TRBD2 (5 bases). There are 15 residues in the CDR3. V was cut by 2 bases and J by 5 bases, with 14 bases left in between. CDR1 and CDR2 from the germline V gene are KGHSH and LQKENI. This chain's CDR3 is CASSPTLTRGDTQYF. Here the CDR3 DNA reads TGTGCCAGCTCACCAACTCTGACACGGGGAGATACGCAGTATTTT.

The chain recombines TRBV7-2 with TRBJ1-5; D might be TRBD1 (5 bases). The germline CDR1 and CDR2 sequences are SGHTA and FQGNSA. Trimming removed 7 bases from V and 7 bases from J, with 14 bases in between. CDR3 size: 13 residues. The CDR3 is CASTIGVDQPQHF. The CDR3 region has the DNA TGTGCCAGCACTATAGGGGTGGACCAGCCCCAGCATTTT.

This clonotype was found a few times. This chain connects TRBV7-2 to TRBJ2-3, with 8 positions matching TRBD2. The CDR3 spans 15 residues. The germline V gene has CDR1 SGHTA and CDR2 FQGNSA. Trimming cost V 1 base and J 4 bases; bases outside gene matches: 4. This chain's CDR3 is CASSLVGGEPDTQYF. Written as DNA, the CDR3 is TGTGCCAGCAGCTTAGTCGGGGGGGAACCAGATACGCAGTATTTT. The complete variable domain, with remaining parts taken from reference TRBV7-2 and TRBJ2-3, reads GAGVSQSPSNKVTEKGKDVELRCDPISGHTALYWYRQSLGQGLEFLIYFQGNSAPDKSGLPSDRFSAERTGGSVSTLTIQRTQQEDSAVYLCASSLVGGEPDTQYFGPGTRLTVL.

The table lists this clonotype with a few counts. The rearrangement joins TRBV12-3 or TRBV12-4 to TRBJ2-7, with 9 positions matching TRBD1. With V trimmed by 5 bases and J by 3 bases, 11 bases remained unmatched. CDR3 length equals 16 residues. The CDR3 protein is CASSPATGTGHYEQYF. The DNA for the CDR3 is TGTGCCAGCAGTCCCGCCACCGGGACAGGGCACTACGAGCAGTACTTC.

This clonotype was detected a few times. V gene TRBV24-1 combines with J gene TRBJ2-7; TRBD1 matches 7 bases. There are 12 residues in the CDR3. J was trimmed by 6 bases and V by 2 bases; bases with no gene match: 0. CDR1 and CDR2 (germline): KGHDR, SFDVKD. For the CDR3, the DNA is TGTGCCACCAGTGATTACAGGGGCGAGCAGTACTTC. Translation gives CATSDYRGEQYF.

The CDR3 DNA sequence: TGTGCCAGCAGCAAGGGATTAGGCTATGGCTACACCTTC. This translates into CASSKGLGYGYTF. The J gene is TRBJ1-2, the V gene TRBV3-1; D not certain. In germline, CDR1 is LGHDT, CDR2 YNNKEL (reference sequence). The V gene lost 5 bases and the J gene lost 4 bases, with 11 bases spanning the gap. CDR3 length: 13 residues. Combining the CDR3 with reference TRBV3-1 and TRBJ1-2 gives the whole variable domain DTAVSQTPKYLVTQMGNDKSIKCEQNLGHDTMYWYKQDSKKFLKIMFSYNNKELIINETVPNRFSPKSPDKAHLNLHINSLELGDSAVYFCASSKGLGYGYTFGSGTRLTVV.

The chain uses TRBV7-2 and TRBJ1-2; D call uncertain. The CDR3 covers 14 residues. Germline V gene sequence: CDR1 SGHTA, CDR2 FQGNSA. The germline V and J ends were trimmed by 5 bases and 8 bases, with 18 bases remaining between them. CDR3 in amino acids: CASSLDGEREGYTF. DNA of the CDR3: TGTGCCAGCAGCCTGGACGGGGAGAGGGAGGGCTACACCTTC.

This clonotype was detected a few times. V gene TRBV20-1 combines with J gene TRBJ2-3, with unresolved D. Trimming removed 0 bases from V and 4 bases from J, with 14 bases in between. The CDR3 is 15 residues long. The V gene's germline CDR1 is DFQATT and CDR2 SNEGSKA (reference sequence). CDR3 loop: CSARDPRASPDTQYF. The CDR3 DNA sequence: TGCAGTGCTAGAGATCCTCGGGCCAGCCCAGATACGCAGTATTTT.

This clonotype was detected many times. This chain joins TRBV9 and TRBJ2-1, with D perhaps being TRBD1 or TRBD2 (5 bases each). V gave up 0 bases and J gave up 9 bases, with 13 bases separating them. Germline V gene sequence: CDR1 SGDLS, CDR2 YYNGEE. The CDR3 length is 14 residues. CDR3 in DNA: TGTGCCAGCAGCGTAGGGGGCGGGCTCCGTGAGCAGTTCTTC. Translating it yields CASSVGGGLREQFF.

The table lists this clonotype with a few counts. The CDR3, as DNA: TGCAGCGTTGAAGGTGGGAGAAGCACAGATACGCAGTATTTT. It translates to CSVEGGRSTDTQYF. The chain joins TRBV29-1 to TRBJ2-3; D may be TRBD2 (5 bases). Per the germline V gene, CDR1 is SQVTM and CDR2 is ANQGSEA. V lost 1 base and J 0 bases, leaving 8 bases between the germline ends. The CDR3 contains 14 residues.

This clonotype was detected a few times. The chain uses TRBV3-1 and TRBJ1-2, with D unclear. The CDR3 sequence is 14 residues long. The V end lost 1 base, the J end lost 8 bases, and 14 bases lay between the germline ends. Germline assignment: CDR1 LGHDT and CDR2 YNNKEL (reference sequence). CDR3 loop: CASSQVSDGLGYTF. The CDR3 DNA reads TGTGCCAGCAGCCAAGTCTCGGACGGCTTGGGCTACACCTTC.

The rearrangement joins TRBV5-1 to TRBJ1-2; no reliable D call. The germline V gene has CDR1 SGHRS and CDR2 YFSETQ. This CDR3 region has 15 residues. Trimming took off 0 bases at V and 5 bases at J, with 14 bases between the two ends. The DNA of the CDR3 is TGCGCCAGCAGCTTGGGGCTCCCGCGCGGTTATGGCTACACCTTC. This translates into CASSLGLPRGYGYTF.

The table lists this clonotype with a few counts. The CDR3 loop is CASSRAFGQVYNQPQHF. The CDR3 DNA sequence: TGTGCCAGCAGCCGCGCGTTCGGACAGGTCTACAATCAGCCCCAGCATTTT. J is TRBJ1-5 and V is TRBV6-2 or TRBV6-3; the match to TRBD1 covers 7 bases. The germline V gene has CDR1 MNHEY and CDR2 SVGEGT. V dropped 6 bases and J dropped 3; count of bases not matched to a gene: 14. The CDR3 consists of 17 residues.

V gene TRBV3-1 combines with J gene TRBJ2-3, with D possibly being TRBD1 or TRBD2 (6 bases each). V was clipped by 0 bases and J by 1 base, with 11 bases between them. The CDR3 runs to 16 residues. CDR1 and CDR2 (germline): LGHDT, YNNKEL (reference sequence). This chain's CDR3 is CASSQERGAGTDTQYF. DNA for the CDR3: TGTGCCAGCAGCCAAGAAAGGGGGGCGGGCACAGATACGCAGTATTTT.

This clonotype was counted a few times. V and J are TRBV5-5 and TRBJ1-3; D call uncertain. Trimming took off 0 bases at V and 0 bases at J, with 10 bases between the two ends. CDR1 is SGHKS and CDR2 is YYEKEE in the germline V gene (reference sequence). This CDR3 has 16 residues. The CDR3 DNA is TGTGCCAGCAGCTTGGAACAGTTACGCTCTGGAAACACCATATATTTT. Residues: CASSLEQLRSGNTIYF.

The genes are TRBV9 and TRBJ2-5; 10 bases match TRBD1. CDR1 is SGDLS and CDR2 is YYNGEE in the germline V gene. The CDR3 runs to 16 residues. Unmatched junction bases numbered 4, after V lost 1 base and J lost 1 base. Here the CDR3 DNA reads TGTGCCAGCAGCGTAAAGACAGGGGGCTTCCAAGAGACCCAGTACTTC. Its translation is CASSVKTGGFQETQYF.

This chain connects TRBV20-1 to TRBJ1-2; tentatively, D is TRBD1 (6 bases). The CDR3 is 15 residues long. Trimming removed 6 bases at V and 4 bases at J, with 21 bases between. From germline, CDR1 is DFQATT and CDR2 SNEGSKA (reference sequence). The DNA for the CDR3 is TGCAGTGCCGCCCAGACAGGCCTCGGCGGCTATGGCTACACCTTC. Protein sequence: CSAAQTGLGGYGYTF.